The rows below give T cell receptor beta chains drawn from one sample of a study of vaccination and CD4 T cells after COVID-19. TCRdb redid the calling of the PCR reads with MiXCR, one entry per CDR3 protein. The sample carries fewer than 10,000 distinct CDR3 sequences, 45% recorded once. For these TCRs, the target antigens are not known. Specimen: CD4+ T cells from blood, cultured in vitro. Receptors originate from a human donor in good health. The conserved cysteine and the conserved F or W are not part of the CDR3 here. A D gene is named only where the DNA matches it firmly.

CDR3aa: SARAGSAYNEKLF
v_gene: TRBV20-1
j_gene: TRBJ1-4
d_gene: .

CDR3aa: ASSPEGAVNTEAF
v_gene: TRBV11-2
j_gene: TRBJ1-1
d_gene: TRBD1

CDR3aa: ASSLADTYGYT
v_gene: TRBV5-1
j_gene: TRBJ1-2
d_gene: .

CDR3aa: ASNGQGVSYEQY
v_gene: TRBV6-2/TRBV6-3
j_gene: TRBJ2-7
d_gene: TRBD1

CDR3aa: AISGGVGNTIY
v_gene: TRBV10-3
j_gene: TRBJ1-3
d_gene: .

CDR3aa: ASSYKGTEAF
v_gene: TRBV6-5
j_gene: TRBJ1-1
d_gene: .

CDR3aa: ASSLEGLGAANQPQH
v_gene: TRBV5-5
j_gene: TRBJ1-5
d_gene: .

CDR3aa: ASSSRQGNKGEQY
v_gene: TRBV7-2
j_gene: TRBJ2-7
d_gene: TRBD1

CDR3aa: ASSLATGRGMNTEAF
v_gene: TRBV7-2
j_gene: TRBJ1-1
d_gene: .

CDR3aa: ASSLTFGAYEQY
v_gene: TRBV7-2
j_gene: TRBJ2-7
d_gene: .